Following are 3 T cell receptor beta chains from one sample sequenced in a study of cytomegalovirus exposure and HLA in healthy donors (dated by TCRdb to between 2016 and 2019). Receptor libraries were prepared by the immunoSEQ multiplex PCR assay. TCRdb re-hosts the immuneACCESS table, in-frame sequences only. Its copies lack some clones; in the studies checked, an unresolved V gene accounts for under half of them, and the cause for the rest is not known. The sample records roughly 75,000 clones, just under 85% of which are singletons. About 3% of the sample rests with the top ten. Sequencing used PBMCs. All receptors derive from a man aged 25-45 years in good health and CMV-seronegative.

The gene calls are TRBV6-5 and TRBJ2-5, with 12 bases aligning to TRBD1. This CDR3 region has 16 residues. Germline V gene sequence: CDR1 MNHEY, CDR2 SVGAGI. V was pared by 2 bases and J by 3 bases, with 4 bases of the junction left unmatched. The CDR3 DNA reads as TGTGCCAGCAGTTACGGGACAGGGGGCGGAGAAGAGACCCAGTACTTC. As protein: CASSYGTGGGEETQYF.

The chain joins TRBV6-5 to TRBJ2-7; D unresolved. There are 14 residues in the CDR3. Trimming shortened V by 5 bases and J by 0 bases, and 11 bases separated the two germline ends. The germline V gene has CDR1 MNHEY and CDR2 SVGAGI. The CDR3: CASSVRGSSYEQYV. CDR3 nucleotides: TGTGCCAGCAGTGTTAGAGGTTCCTCCTACGAGCAGTACGTC.

V gene TRBV14 combines with J gene TRBJ2-2; 8 nucleotides line up with TRBD2. The V gene's germline CDR1 is SGHDN and CDR2 FVKESK. Losses at the gene ends were 2 bases for V and 10 bases for J; bases not matched to a gene: 15. The CDR3 extends over 17 amino acids. In nucleotides, the CDR3 is TGTGCCAGCAGCCAATTACCGGGACTAGGTTTCTCCGAGGAGCTGTTTTTT. Protein: CASSQLPGLGFSEELFF.